This T cell receptor beta chain was captured by sequencing in a study of chemoradiotherapy in HPV16-positive cancers. The CDR3 has 12 residues. Trimming cost V 3 bases and J 4 bases, with 7 bases left between them. CDR1 and CDR2 (germline): LNHDA, SQIVND (reference sequence). TCRdb's copy holds only in-frame clones and misses some; the assay was immunoSEQ multiplex PCR. The table has about 35,000 clones, about 85% seen once. This clone was counted once. Specimen: blood, collected from a patient who underwent chemoradiotherapy. The chain has TRBV19 and TRBJ2-7; no clear D gene. The source of this sequence is a human donor with HPV-associated anogenital cancer. The CDR3 is CASSMVGYEQYF. In nucleotides, the CDR3 is TGTGCCAGTAGTATGGTCGGATACGAGCAGTACTTC.